Reported below is one T cell receptor (beta chain). Antigen: not known. Naive CD8 cells comprised CD45RO-negative, CCR7-positively selected cells, excluding terminally differentiated effector memory CD45RA+ cells. The data were taken from a study of shared clonotypes between healthy human individuals. General study points: Only blood samples were collected, and tissue repertoires likely differ. Naive CD4 clonotype sharing across a few donors was approximately 5%.

CDR1 is MGHRA, CDR2 YSYEKL, per germline. The CDR3 runs 15 residues. Trimming left V 0 bases short and J 2 bases short, with 10 bases between. Profiling relied on immunoSEQ multiplex PCR, and the TCRdb table lists in-frame clones only, not all of them. The sample consists of around 1.9 million clones, 93% of them appearing once. The rearrangement joins TRBV4-1 to TRBJ1-1; D is perhaps TRBD1 (5 bases). The receptor comes from a man younger than 30 in good health. Some clones in this sample may be carry-over from other donors' samples. The sequencing sample was made of naive CD8+ T cells from PBMCs. The CDR3 bases are TGCGCCAGCAGCCAAGATCGCCAGGGCAACACTGAAGCTTTCTTT. It codes for CASSQDRQGNTEAFF.